One and the same sample provided the 26 T cell receptor beta chains below, sequenced in a study of T cells in Graves' hyperthyroidism and ophthalmopathy (dated by TCRdb to 2018 to 2020). The library was prepared using multiplex PCR. Sequencing used an Illumina HiSeq 2000. The TCR beta CDR3 regions were amplified from RNA transcripts. For the first round of RT-PCR on the TCR CDR3, the HTBI primer set was used together with the Qiagen OneStep RT-PCR kit. The public reads were reprocessed in TCRdb via fastp at Q25 and MiXCR, keeping in-frame beta chains. A single entry per CDR3 protein holds the most common genes and DNA from its merged rows. Within this sample are hundreds of thousands of distinct CDR3 sequences, with roughly 14% of them counted one time only. The top ten clonotypes cover roughly 13% of the sample. The sample was blood. Receptors were obtained from a man aged 18 to 30 with Graves' ophthalmopathy.

This clonotype has ten or more counts. The gene calls are TRBV10-2 and TRBJ2-7; D not certain. The germline CDR1 and CDR2 sequences are WSHSY and SAAADI. With 4 bases removed from V and 6 bases from J, the gap between germline ends came to 13 bases. The CDR3 has 13 amino acids. The DNA of the CDR3 is TGCGCCAGCAGTGCCGATACAGTCCTCGAGCAGTACTTC. Translating gives CASSADTVLEQYF.

The V call is TRBV11-2, the J call TRBJ2-7, with 9 bases aligning to TRBD1. CDR1 and CDR2 (germline): SGHAT, FQNNGV. Trimming cost V 5 bases and J 4 bases; bases outside gene matches: 9. CDR3 length: 15 amino acids. CDR3 amino acids: CASSTNRGHGYEQYF. The DNA for the CDR3 is TGTGCCAGCAGCACCAACAGGGGGCATGGGTACGAGCAGTACTTC.

This clonotype was detected only a few times. The rearrangement uses TRBV6-5 and TRBJ2-7; D uncertain. The germline V gene has CDR1 MNHEY and CDR2 SVGAGI. Trimming stripped 2 bases from V and 5 bases from J, with 4 bases between. The CDR3 is 11 amino acids. The CDR3 coding sequence is TGTGCCAGCAGTTACAGGAACGAGCAGTACTTC. Residues: CASSYRNEQYF.

This chain connects TRBV19 to TRBJ2-7, with D hard to call. Looked up from germline, CDR1 is LNHDA and CDR2 is SQIVND (reference sequence). This CDR3 is 14 amino acids long. V was clipped by 3 bases and J by 4 bases, with 13 bases between them. This CDR3 reads CASSMGSSWYEQYF. For the CDR3, the DNA is TGTGCCAGTAGTATGGGTAGTTCCTGGTACGAGCAGTACTTC.

The CDR3: CSARGGSSQEETQYF. CDR3 coding DNA: TGCAGTGCTAGAGGAGGATCTAGCCAGGAAGAGACCCAGTACTTC. This chain joins TRBV20-1 and TRBJ2-5, with D perhaps matching TRBD2 (5 bases). Germline loops: CDR1 DFQATT, CDR2 SNEGSKA (reference sequence). The CDR3 has 15 amino acids. Between the trimmed V and J ends, which lost 1 base and 3 bases, there was a span of 15 bases.

This clonotype was seen ten or more times. V usage is TRBV20-1 and J usage is TRBJ2-7; D gene unclear. V was clipped by 1 base and J by 3 bases, with 10 bases between them. CDR3 size: 13 residues. Germline V CDR1 and CDR2: DFQATT, SNEGSKA (reference sequence). The DNA of the CDR3 is TGCAGTGCTAGAGTCCTTGATTACTACGAGCAGTACTTC. Translation: CSARVLDYYEQYF.

The chain employs TRBV7-3 and TRBJ2-5, with 12 positions matching TRBD2. Per germline, CDR1 SGHTA and CDR2 FQGTGA. The trim removed 1 base at V and 5 bases at J, leaving 5 bases unmatched. The CDR3 has 16 amino acids. The CDR3 is CASSLNPSGRGETQYF. The CDR3 DNA reads TGTGCCAGCAGCTTAAATCCTAGCGGGAGGGGGGAGACCCAGTACTTC.

This clonotype has just one count. This chain's CDR3 is CASSRSVSETQYF. The CDR3 DNA reads TGTGCCAGTTCCCGGTCAGTCAGCGAGACCCAGTACTTC. This chain joins TRBV19 and TRBJ2-5; D unresolved. The germline CDR1 and CDR2 sequences are LNHDA and SQIVND (reference sequence). The CDR3 spans 13 residues. V was pared by 8 bases and J by 5 bases, with 15 bases between.

This clonotype was found many times. This chain connects TRBV5-8 to TRBJ2-1, with 7 bases aligning to TRBD2. Germline CDR1 is SGHTS and CDR2 is YDEGEE. The CDR3 consists of 16 residues. The junction had 7 bases not matched to a gene; V was cut back by 0 bases and J by 4 bases. The chain's CDR3 is CASSLGGGRTYNEQFF. The CDR3 nucleotides are TGTGCCAGCAGCTTGGGAGGCGGGAGAACTTACAATGAGCAGTTCTTC.

This clonotype was recorded a few times. The chain carries TRBV24-1 and TRBJ2-2; unclear D gene. The CDR3 contains 15 residues. CDR1 is KGHDR and CDR2 is SFDVKD in the germline V gene. The V end was cut by 5 bases, the J end by 0 bases, with 9 bases between. In DNA form, the CDR3 reads TGTGCCACCAGTGGTCTGGCCGCGAACACCGGGGAGCTGTTTTTT. Translation: CATSGLAANTGELFF.

The J gene is TRBJ2-1, the V gene TRBV7-6, with 11 positions matching TRBD2. Germline loops: CDR1 SGHVS, CDR2 FNYEAQ. The CDR3 has 16 amino acids. V lost 5 bases, J lost 4 bases, and 7 bases stayed unmatched. CDR3 nucleotide sequence: TGTGCCAGCAGCGTACTAGCGGGGGCCATATACAATGAGCAGTTCTTC. Protein product: CASSVLAGAIYNEQFF. The full variable domain, its missing parts supplied by reference TRBV7-6 and TRBJ2-1, is GAGVSQSPRYKVTKRGQDVALRCDPISGHVSLYWYRQALGQGPEFLTYFNYEAQQDKSGLPNDRFSAERPEGSISTLTIQRTEQRDSAMYRCASSVLAGAIYNEQFFGPGTRLTVL.

The chain links TRBV7-8 to TRBJ1-2; no firm D call. CDR1 is SGHVS and CDR2 is FQNEAQ in the germline V gene. This CDR3 contains 14 residues. Between the trimmed V and J ends, which lost 5 bases and 3 bases, there was a span of 13 bases. CDR3 sequence (DNA): TGTGCCAGCAGCGTAGTGAGGGATCACTATGGCTACACCTTC. This encodes CASSVVRDHYGYTF.

This clonotype was seen repeatedly, ten times or more. This chain's CDR3 is CASSFSPITDTQYF. CDR3 coding DNA: TGCGCCAGCAGCTTCTCCCCTATAACAGATACGCAGTATTTT. This sequence joins TRBV5-1 and TRBJ2-3; the D is unclear. This CDR3 is built from 14 residues. Germline values: CDR1 SGHRS, CDR2 YFSETQ. V was cut by 2 bases and J by 3 bases, with 10 bases left in between.

This clonotype has ten or more counts. The V call is TRBV9, the J call TRBJ2-7; maybe TRBD2 (6 bases). The CDR3 covers 14 residues. CDR1 SGDLS and CDR2 YYNGEE come from the germline V gene. The germline V and J ends were trimmed by 3 bases and 2 bases, with 12 bases remaining between them. This CDR3 is CASSGRDFPYEQYF. Here the CDR3 DNA reads TGTGCCAGCAGCGGACGGGACTTTCCCTACGAGCAGTACTTC.

To note about this clonotype: Since a much larger clone is just one base distant, this may be a read error. This chain connects TRBV11-2 to TRBJ2-7; 8 bases line up with TRBD1. This CDR3 has 15 residues. The germline V gene has CDR1 SGHAT and CDR2 FQNNGV. CDR3 coding DNA: TGTCCCAGCAGCCCCGGGACAGGCCCCTACTACGAGCAGTACTTC. Its translation is CPSSPGTGPYYEQYF.

This clonotype was seen ten or more times. This chain links TRBV27 with TRBJ2-3; 10 nucleotides align to TRBD2. V lost 3 bases and J lost 7; bases outside the gene matches: 7. CDR3 length equals 15 residues. Germline V CDR1 and CDR2: MNHEY, SMNVEV (reference sequence). CDR3 region: CASSFTSGDLHTQYF. In nucleotides, the CDR3 is TGTGCCAGCAGTTTCACTAGCGGGGACTTGCATACGCAGTATTTT.

This clonotype came up many times. The chain employs TRBV28 and TRBJ2-7; D might be TRBD2 (5 bases). V lost 8 bases and J lost 9, with 20 bases in between. The CDR3 loop spans 13 amino acids. CDR1 MDHEN and CDR2 SYDVKM come from the germline V gene. CDR3 sequence (DNA): TGTGCCAGCGGTCGGGTTGCGGACGGACTGCAGTACTTC. Translated, it gives CASGRVADGLQYF.

Many counts were recorded for this clonotype. The chain uses TRBV10-3 and TRBJ2-7; D might be TRBD1 (6 bases). The CDR3 length is 15 residues. V dropped 2 bases and J dropped 7 bases, with 18 bases sitting between them. CDR1 and CDR2 (germline): ENHRY, SYGVKD. The CDR3 loop is CAISEGAPSRGEQYF. The CDR3 bases are TGTGCCATCAGTGAGGGGGCCCCAAGCAGGGGAGAGCAGTACTTC.

This clonotype was observed a handful of times. This sequence joins TRBV4-1 and TRBJ1-6; D is undetermined. Trimming took 0 bases from V and 6 from J, leaving 18 bases between them. The germline V gene encodes CDR1 MGHRA and CDR2 YSYEKL. This CDR3 spans 18 amino acids. The chain's CDR3 is CASSQEGIWEGFNSPLHF. The CDR3 region has the DNA TGCGCCAGCAGCCAAGAAGGGATCTGGGAGGGTTTTAATTCACCCCTCCACTTT.

This clonotype was recorded at least ten times. This rearrangement joins TRBV7-2 to TRBJ2-3; 11 bases align to TRBD2. Germline V CDR1 and CDR2: SGHTA, FQGNSA. Trimming at V came to 5 bases and at J to 6 bases, leaving 7 bases not matched to a gene. The CDR3 contains 15 residues. CDR3 in amino acids: CASSQRLAGKDTQYF. In DNA, the CDR3 is TGTGCCAGCAGCCAACGACTAGCGGGAAAGGATACGCAGTATTTT.

The J gene is TRBJ1-5, the V gene TRBV4-1, with 7 bases aligning to TRBD1. CDR3 length: 15 amino acids. Trimming removed 4 bases from V and 3 bases from J; junction bases left unmatched: 6. Germline CDR1 MGHRA, CDR2 YSYEKL. As DNA, the CDR3 is TGCGCCAGCAGCCCCGGAACAGGGGTCAATCAGCCCCAGCATTTT. Translating it yields CASSPGTGVNQPQHF.

This clonotype has at least ten counts. The J gene is TRBJ1-3, the V gene TRBV18; D possibly corresponds to TRBD1 (5 bases). V was cut by 2 bases and J by 4 bases, with 12 bases left in between. Germline V gene lookup returns CDR1 KGHSH and CDR2 LQKENI. The CDR3 sequence is 15 residues long. CDR3: CASSPTRAAGNTIYF. In nucleotides, the CDR3 is TGTGCCAGCTCACCAACCAGGGCAGCGGGAAACACCATATATTTT.

This clonotype was counted many times. J is TRBJ2-1 and V is TRBV4-1, with unresolved D. The CDR3 has 14 residues. The V gene lost 1 base and the J gene lost 6 bases, with 10 bases spanning the gap. The V gene's germline CDR1 is MGHRA and CDR2 YSYEKL. In nucleotides, the CDR3 is TGCGCCAGCAGCCAAGCTGGGTGGGGCAATGAGCAGTTCTTC. Protein: CASSQAGWGNEQFF.

This clonotype was counted ten times or more. This sequence joins TRBV3-1 and TRBJ2-4; D is uncertain. Germline assignment: CDR1 LGHDT and CDR2 YNNKEL (reference sequence). This CDR3 spans 16 amino acids. V lost 5 bases to trimming and J lost 2 bases, with 16 bases between them. The CDR3 DNA reads TGTGCCAGCAGCGAATCTTACCTCGCGACCAAAAACATTCAGTACTTC. The encoded protein is CASSESYLATKNIQYF.

The rearrangement uses TRBV6-1 and TRBJ2-7; 11 nucleotides agree with TRBD1. After removal of 0 bases from V and 2 bases from J, the junction contained 3 bases not matched to a gene. Germline loops: CDR1 MNHNS, CDR2 SASEGT. The CDR3 length is 16 residues. This CDR3 reads CASSEAPGQGAYEQYF. CDR3 DNA: TGTGCCAGCAGTGAAGCTCCGGGACAGGGGGCCTACGAGCAGTACTTC.

CDR3 sequence reads: CASTWTKTGPGELFF. The CDR3 DNA sequence: TGTGCCAGCACCTGGACTAAAACCGGTCCCGGGGAGCTGTTTTTT. This chain connects TRBV12-3 or TRBV12-4 to TRBJ2-2, with a possible D match to TRBD2 (6 bases). V was cut by 7 bases and J by 6 bases, with 18 bases left in between. CDR3 length equals 15 residues.